This TCR beta chain is drawn from a study of human T cells and chemical hapten exposure. General observations from the study: Following DPC sensitization, TCRs present above 1 in 1000 frequency showed no change.

In this sample, this clonotype turned up many times. What it binds is not known. Germline loops: CDR1 MNHEY, CDR2 SVGAGI. Trimming shortened V by 7 bases and J by 4 bases, and 8 bases separated the two germline ends. The CDR3 length is 11 residues. The total RNA was obtained from whole blood that was not fractionated. The study used a library that attached unique molecular identifiers to individual cDNA molecules. TCRdb fed the reads into MiXCR, producing one record per CDR3 protein. The table has about 120,000 distinct CDR3 sequences, over 7% seen once. The chain links TRBV6-5 to TRBJ2-7; no clear D gene. This sequence originates from a human donor in good health. Some clones in this sample may be carry-over from other donors' samples. Specimen: whole blood. The chain's CDR3 is CASTLGYEQYF. For the CDR3, the DNA is TGTGCCAGCACCCTCGGGTACGAGCAGTACTTC.